This is a list of T cell receptor beta chains from one sample in a study of cytomegalovirus exposure and HLA in healthy donors. The method was immunoSEQ multiplex PCR; TCRdb's version includes in-frame clones alone and lacks a portion of them. Of roughly 230,000 clones detected, around 78% appear once; the ten largest clones hold 0.47%. Sequencing used PBMCs. The source is a boy younger than 18 in good health and CMV-seronegative. Each CDR3 is given with its conserved first and last residue. A D gene is named only where the DNA matches it firmly. Rows may omit the clone size; those that give it use once, few, many or a size class.

cdr3_nt cdr3_aa clone_size j_call d_call v_call
TGTGCCAGCAGTGAAACTGGCAGTGCGGGGCACAATGAGCAGTTCTTC CASSETGSAGHNEQFF . TRBJ2-1 . TRBV6-1
TGTGCCAGCAGCCCGGACAGTCTCCTTCTTAATTCACCCCTCCACTTT CASSPDSLLLNSPLHF . TRBJ1-6 . TRBV14
TGTGCCAGTATTCGGGTACAGGGGGCTAACTATGGCTACACCTTC CASIRVQGANYGYTF . TRBJ1-2 TRBD1 TRBV19
TGTGCCAGCAGCTCGGGACTGGAGCAGTTCTTC CASSSGLEQFF . TRBJ2-1 . TRBV5-4
TGTGCTAGTGGTTTGATCCGGACAGGGGAGTACTACAATGAGCAGTTCTTC CASGLIRTGEYYNEQFF . TRBJ2-1 TRBD1 TRBV12-5
TGTGCCAGCAGCTTTGGACTAGCGGAAAATGAGCAGTTCTTC CASSFGLAENEQFF once TRBJ2-1 TRBD2 TRBV5-4
TGCAGCGCGATGGGGGGGGATAGCAATCAGCCCCAGCATTTT CSAMGGDSNQPQHF . TRBJ1-5 . TRBV29-1
TGTGCCAGCTCACCAAGCGGGGGAGAAGCTTTCTTT CASSPSGGEAFF . TRBJ1-1 . TRBV18
TGTGCCAGCAGCTTTGGACAGGGGACAGAGACCCAGTACTTC CASSFGQGTETQYF . TRBJ2-5 TRBD1 TRBV5-5
TGTGCCAGCAGCTTAGGCCCAGGGTCTCTAGGAGGCTACACCTTC CASSLGPGSLGGYTF once TRBJ1-2 . TRBV5-5
TGCGCCAGCAGTGGCCGAGGTTCGGAGACCCAGTACTTC CASSGRGSETQYF . TRBJ2-5 . TRBV10-1
TGTGCCACCGTTGACAGGGGGTCTTTTGAGACCCAGTACTTC CATVDRGSFETQYF . TRBJ2-5 TRBD1 TRBV25-1
TGTGCCAGTAGTTCCTCCGACAGGGCGGGAAGTGGCTACACCTTC CASSSSDRAGSGYTF once TRBJ1-2 TRBD1 TRBV19
TGTGCCAGCTCACCCCCCCAGGGATGGAACAATGAGCAGTTCTTC CASSPPQGWNNEQFF . TRBJ2-1 . TRBV18
TGCGCCAGCAGCCCAGTAGCGGACTACAATGAGCAGTTCTTC CASSPVADYNEQFF . TRBJ2-1 . TRBV4-1
TGTGCCGCCAGGGGGGTCCAAGAGACCCAGTACTTC CAARGVQETQYF . TRBJ2-5 . TRBV10-3
TGCAGCGCTTCGGAAGGGGGCATTTCGAACTATGGCTACACCTTC CSASEGGISNYGYTF once TRBJ1-2 TRBD1 TRBV29-1